This entry features one T cell receptor (beta chain) sequence. This clonotype was seen at least ten times. Its antigen remains undetermined. Base qualities are not at hand, and no much larger clone is one base apart. CDR1 LGHNA and CDR2 YSLEER are derived from the germline V gene. V drops 7 bases and J drops 8 bases, leaving 20 bases in between. The CDR3 covers 14 residues, taking in both the cysteine and the phenylalanine. The CDR3 DNA has 42 bases and is translated from base 1. The source of the sample is a study of CXCR3 chemokines and chemotherapy response in bladder cancer (dated by TCRdb to between 2021 and 2024). At the level of the whole study: The study tested whether activity of the CXCR3 chemokine system within human bladder cancer tumors predicted response to chemotherapy.

The library was generated by PCR. The reads were generated on an Illumina HiSeq 2500. The raw public data were reprocessed by TCRdb itself: fastp quality trimming at Q25, MiXCR clonotype calling, in-frame beta chains only. Rows matching on CDR3 protein sequence are summarized as one entry with the most common DNA and genes. The sample table lists thousands of distinct CDR3 sequences, 25% to 30% of them with a count of one. Roughly an eighth of the sample is taken by the ten largest. The chain uses TRBV4-3 and TRBJ1-2; the D gene remains uncertain. This sequence originates from a human donor with bladder cancer that did not respond to neoadjuvant chemotherapy. This specimen was collected from a patient whose treatment included neoadjuvant chemotherapy. The sequence in DNA is TGCGCCAGCACCTCGACGGCTGACAATAGAGGCTACACCTTC. Its protein product is CASTSTADNRGYTF.